The T cell receptor beta chain described here comes from a study of cytomegalovirus exposure and HLA in healthy donors (dated by TCRdb to 2017 to 2019). Looking at the study overall: In an earlier analysis of 587 of the donors, about 260 Gb of sequence data and 100 million or so unique TCR beta sequences from roughly 180 million T cells were reported. An early release that covered about 600 HLA-typed donors contained about 300 gigabases of sequencing data and around 85 million unique TCR sequences. Of the 398 genotyped donors, 75% to 85% were placed in the genetic ancestry cluster associated with self-reported Caucasian donors. The study aimed to test whether cataloging public T cell receptors could reveal signatures of past pathogen exposure. The T cell repertoires of 700 or so subjects were profiled by immunosequencing and related to cytomegalovirus serostatus. Besides the first cohort of 550 to 750 subjects, a separate validation cohort made up of about 120 different subjects was used. To predict cytomegalovirus infection status, the study combined high-throughput TCR immunosequencing, statistical association of individual TCRs with disease status, and machine learning. In a later analysis, previously published TCR beta repertoires from fewer than 750 donors were re-analyzed and high-resolution HLA genotyping was added so that TCR occurrence patterns could be studied. The later analysis used no new phenotypic data to find candidate immune exposures, relying instead on TCR beta sequences and their occurrence across donors. To decide whether each TCR beta V gene segment behaved as functional or pseudogenic, an earlier analysis of fewer than 750 of the donors relied on high-throughput TCR beta sequencing. Donor age, sex, ethnicity and CMV serostatus were compiled together with the repertoire data. A later genetic analysis took genome-wide SNP genotypes for about 60% of the roughly 670 donors and used that subset as a discovery cohort. Every discovery cohort repertoire had been produced on one sequencing platform. HLA typing covered class I and class II loci at four-digit resolution. Typing coverage differed by locus: A, B, C, DRB1 and DQB1 were typed in about 620-630 donors, DQA1 in approximately 520, DPA1 in approximately 600, and DPB1 in 400 to 480. Four or five DR-DQ haplotypes were handled as single units for association and clustering because linkage in the cohort was strong. Across 398 genotyped donors of the cohort, an average of approximately 240,000 unique TCR beta nucleotide sequences per donor were sequenced, and around 20% of those sequences were non-productive.

The cohort consisted of some 730 healthy bone marrow donors. All cohort members were sampled while nominally healthy, although unrecorded immune exposures were likely present. The donor was CMV seronegative and belonged to the group of under 400 seronegative cohort members. Every donor gave a peripheral blood sample, and the peripheral blood mononuclear cells from that sample were used for TCR beta sequencing. Genomic DNA was extracted from the blood cell samples with the Qiagen DNeasy Blood Extraction Kit. The library was produced with the immunoSEQ multiplex PCR assay. The multiplex PCR relied on a mix of 60 forward primers for TCR Vbeta segments and 13 reverse primers for TCR Jbeta segments. The CDR3 region of rearranged TCR beta genes was amplified from genomic DNA with a multiplex PCR assay. On the Illumina HiSeq System, the amplified TCR beta libraries were sequenced as 87-base-pair reads. The study's processing was this. In a later analysis, approximately 74 million unique TCR beta chains were counted across the 666 repertoires, and some 10 million of these chains were shared by at least two donors. A nearest-neighbor algorithm error-corrected the raw reads and collapsed the reads into unique sequences, merging closely related sequences to remove PCR and sequencing errors. V, D and J gene segments were assigned by aligning CDR3 sequences to IMGT reference sequences. For a sequence to be retained, a match of at least six nucleotides was required to both a V gene segment and a J gene segment. A rearrangement counted as productive if the CDR3 had no stop codons and remained in frame with V and J, and every other rearrangement counted as non-productive. CDR3 was defined according to IMGT convention as the region running from the second conserved V-encoded cysteine to the conserved J-encoded phenylalanine. The earlier analysis of 500 to 650 of the donors excluded any sequence lacking an unambiguous match to a single V gene segment. In an earlier analysis of several hundred of the donors, V segments were called functional above 56.7% productive rearrangements and were called segregating when the between-donor standard deviation exceeded 5%. A statistical classification framework was built to diagnose cytomegalovirus status from the catalog of TCR beta chain sequences. A later analysis assigned V and J genes by comparing TCR nucleotide sequences with IMGT/GENE-DB human TR gene sequences. Using the TCRdist pipeline, a later analysis assigned CDR3 sequences along with most-parsimonious VDJ recombination scenarios. A later analysis defined each TCR beta chain by its CDR3 amino acid sequence plus V-gene family, and excluded reads lacking a unique V-gene family. A later analysis removed 600 or so highly shared, low-generation-probability nucleotide sequences to deal with suspected cross-contamination and a sequencing artifact. In a later analysis, a clonal expansion index for each public chain was calculated from normalized within-repertoire ranks of inferred template counts. Generation probabilities in a later analysis came from a VDJ recombination model fitted to out-of-frame rearrangements, and those results were checked against IGoR. In a later analysis, hypergeometric tests were used to score TCR-TCR, TCR-HLA and TCR-CMV co-occurrence, with a repertoire-size bias correction applied to TCR pairs. A later analysis estimated false discovery rates by permuting HLA or CMV assignments 20 times. A later analysis grouped co-occurring TCRs with DBSCAN, adding TCRdist sequence similarity when clustering within HLA-allele-positive subsets. Co-occurrence clustering excluded repertoires with fewer than 30,000 or more than 120,000 public chains, plus five with anomalous nucleotide sharing. TCRdb retrieved this table from immuneACCESS and kept in-frame rearrangements only. Not all clones are present; in checked studies, unresolved V genes account for under half, and no reason is known for the remainder. V and J calls and clone size are copied from that table; D and trimming were computed from the DNA. A total of roughly 150,000 clones appear in this sample, about 79% of them only once. Less than 2% of the sample comes from the top ten.

Comment on this clone: The clone's antigen remains unknown. It has no much larger one-base neighbor in the sample; base qualities were not kept.

Broad study findings and their caveats: A further reported finding was that TCR beta sequences accurately predicted the HLA-A and HLA-B alleles for most subjects in the first cohort. According to a later analysis, TCR association rates differed among HLA loci, with DRB1 alleles showing the most associated TCRs and HLA-C alleles showing the fewest. A later genetic analysis associated a missense DCLRE1C variant with V-gene and J-gene trimming of TCR beta chains, and an independent cohort replicated the association. Assigning TCR associations to individual alleles was difficult when HLA alleles, especially DR and DQ, strongly co-occurred. Roughly uniform sequencing depth across donors was assumed in presence/absence analyses, although this assumption may not hold. Correlated functional status among segregating V segments might reflect linkage disequilibrium, but an unknown experimental factor could not be ruled out. At a false discovery rate of 0.05, a later analysis linked 16,951 TCR beta sequences to specific HLA alleles. According to a later analysis, parvovirus B19, influenza, CMV and Epstein-Barr virus appeared linked to several top co-occurrence clusters. The only immune exposure information available for the cohort was CMV serostatus. An earlier analysis of approximately 600 of the donors showed that most TCR beta V segments appeared in productive rearrangements either about 90% or about 30% of the time, which broadly matched IMGT annotations. In a later analysis, HLA-associated TCR beta chains were found to be more clonally expanded and to have lower generation probabilities than equally common non-associated chains. Because some donors lacked HLA typing at each locus, the association tests relied only on the typed subset. Three of the identified cytomegalovirus-associated TCR beta chains were confirmed in vitro to be specific for cytomegalovirus antigens. Because the 87-base-pair reads could not distinguish some IMGT-functional V segments, including TRBV6-2 and TRBV6-3, those segments were excluded. Only TCR beta chains were sequenced in this cohort, and the absence of alpha or paired-chain data limited detectable features. According to a later genetic analysis, donors in an Asian-associated ancestry cluster had fewer N-insertions in productive TCRs than the roughly 700-donor mean. Most TCR sequences were seen in very few donors, while some public TCRs were found in many individuals. The study gave a list of over 150 TCR beta chains associated with cytomegalovirus. A group of highly shared sequence variants was considered likely to be a technical artifact of the sequencing pipeline. Cytomegalovirus status was reported to be diagnosed by the classifier with high specificity and sensitivity in both the original and validation cohorts. Approximately 18 rarely observed V segments, including chromosome 9 orphons, were excluded from the earlier analysis of 550 to 700 of the donors because counts were too low. The authors suggested that the approach could potentially be extended to other disease states and immunological phenotypes. In a later analysis, most CMV-associated TCR beta chains were found to appear HLA-restricted, with HLA associations seemingly driven largely by CMV exposure.

The CDR3 runs 14 residues from the cysteine to the phenylalanine. The DNA shown is the 42-base CDR3, in frame from base 1. The V end loses 0 bases and the J end loses 2 bases, and a stretch of 6 bases separates them. Looking up the germline V gene (reference sequence) yields CDR1 SGHNT and CDR2 YYREEE. Specimen: PBMCs. This receptor chain uses TRBV5-4 and TRBJ2-1, with no D gene named confidently. This sequence originates from a woman aged 25 to 45 in good health and CMV-seronegative. The nucleotide sequence reads as follows: TGTGCCAGCAGCTTGGATGTAGCCTACAATGAGCAGTTCTTC. Its product reads: CASSLDVAYNEQFF.